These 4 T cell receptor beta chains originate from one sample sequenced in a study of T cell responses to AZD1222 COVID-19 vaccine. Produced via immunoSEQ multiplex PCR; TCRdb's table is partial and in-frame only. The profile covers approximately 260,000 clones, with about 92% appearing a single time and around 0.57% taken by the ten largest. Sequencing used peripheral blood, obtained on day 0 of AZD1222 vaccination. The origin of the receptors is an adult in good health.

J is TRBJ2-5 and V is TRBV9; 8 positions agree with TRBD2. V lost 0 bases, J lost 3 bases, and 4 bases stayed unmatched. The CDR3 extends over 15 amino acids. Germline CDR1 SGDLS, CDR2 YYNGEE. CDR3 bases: TGTGCCAGCAGCGTAGCGGGACTAGTAAAAGAGACCCAGTACTTC. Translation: CASSVAGLVKETQYF.

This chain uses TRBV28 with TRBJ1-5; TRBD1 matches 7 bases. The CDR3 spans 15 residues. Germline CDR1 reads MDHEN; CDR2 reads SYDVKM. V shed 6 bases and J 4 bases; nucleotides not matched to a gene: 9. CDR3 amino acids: CASSRDRASNQPQHF. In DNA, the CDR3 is TGTGCCAGCAGCCGTGACAGGGCTTCGAATCAGCCCCAGCATTTT. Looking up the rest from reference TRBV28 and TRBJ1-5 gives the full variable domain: DVKVTQSSRYLVKRTGEKVFLECVQDMDHENMFWYRQDPGLGLRLIYFSYDVKMKEKGDIPEGYSVSREKKERFSLILESASTNQTSMYLCASSRDRASNQPQHFGDGTRLSIL.

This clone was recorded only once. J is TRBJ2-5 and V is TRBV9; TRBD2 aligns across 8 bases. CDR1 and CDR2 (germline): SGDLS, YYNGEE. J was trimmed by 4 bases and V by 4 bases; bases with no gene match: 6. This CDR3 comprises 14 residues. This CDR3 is CASSLGTRGETQYF. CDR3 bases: TGTGCCAGCAGCCTCGGGACTAGGGGAGAGACCCAGTACTTC.

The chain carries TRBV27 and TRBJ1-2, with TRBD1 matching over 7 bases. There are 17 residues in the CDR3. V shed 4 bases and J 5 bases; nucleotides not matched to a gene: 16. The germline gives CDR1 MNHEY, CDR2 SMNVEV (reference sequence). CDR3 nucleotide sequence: TGTGCCAGCAGTTCCGCCTCTAGACAGGGAGCGGGGTATGGCTACACCTTC. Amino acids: CASSSASRQGAGYGYTF.